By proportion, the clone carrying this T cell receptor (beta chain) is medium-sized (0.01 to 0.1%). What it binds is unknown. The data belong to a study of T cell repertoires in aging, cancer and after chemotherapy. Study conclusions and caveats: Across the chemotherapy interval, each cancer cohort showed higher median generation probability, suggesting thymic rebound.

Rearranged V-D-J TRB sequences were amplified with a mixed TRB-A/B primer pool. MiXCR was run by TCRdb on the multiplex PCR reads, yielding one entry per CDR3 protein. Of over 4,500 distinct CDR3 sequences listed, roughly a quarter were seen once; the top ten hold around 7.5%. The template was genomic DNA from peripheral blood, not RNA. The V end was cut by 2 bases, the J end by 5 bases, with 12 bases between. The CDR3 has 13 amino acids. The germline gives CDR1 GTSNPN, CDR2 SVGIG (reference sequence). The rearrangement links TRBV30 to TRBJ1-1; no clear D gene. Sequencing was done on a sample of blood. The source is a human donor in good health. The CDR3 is CAWSFSERTEAFF. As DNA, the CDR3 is TGTGCCTGGAGTTTCAGTGAAAGGACTGAAGCTTTCTTT.